This is a list of T cell receptor beta chains from one sample in a study of blood T cells in healthy people across ages. TCRdb re-called the 5' RACE reads through MiXCR, storing one row per CDR3 protein. The sample holds roughly 800,000 distinct CDR3 sequences, 58% seen once. Sequenced material: blood. These receptors originate from a man younger than 40 in good health. CDR3s include the opening cysteine and the closing phenylalanine or tryptophan. The D gene is left open where the match is weak. Clone size is stated in some rows and not others, as once, few, many or a class when expanded.

j_call d_call v_call clone_size cdr3_aa cdr3_nt
TRBJ1-2 - TRBV5-1 - CASKGERGSETYGYTF TGCGCCAGCAAGGGGGAGAGGGGTTCCGAAACGTATGGCTACACCTTC
TRBJ1-1 - TRBV29-1 - CSAKYTEAFF TGCAGCGCCAAGTACACTGAAGCTTTCTTT
TRBJ2-7 - TRBV3-1 few CASSQDSLVYEQYF TGTGCCAGCAGCCAAGATAGCCTTGTTTACGAGCAGTACTTC
TRBJ1-4 - TRBV21-1 - CASSKGRQGGSKLFF TGTGCCAGCAGCAAAGGTCGCCAGGGTGGATCAAAACTGTTTTTT
TRBJ2-1 TRBD2 TRBV20-1 - CSAFSGGYNEQFF TGCAGTGCTTTTAGCGGGGGTTACAATGAGCAGTTCTTC
TRBJ2-5 - TRBV7-2 few CAIKTPGTFKETQYF TGTGCCATCAAGACACCCGGGACATTCAAAGAGACCCAGTACTTC
TRBJ1-6 - TRBV7-2 many CASSPQGANSPLHF TGTGCCAGCAGCCCCCAAGGTGCCAATTCACCCCTCCACTTT
TRBJ2-4 - TRBV7-9 - CASSLSREANIQYF TGTGCCAGCAGCTTAAGCCGGGAAGCAAACATTCAGTACTTC
TRBJ1-1 - TRBV20-1 once CSARGQLLEAFF TGCAGTGCGCGCGGACAGCTCCTTGAAGCTTTCTTT
TRBJ2-3 - TRBV29-1 few CSTQQGVADTQYF TGCAGCACCCAACAGGGCGTAGCAGATACGCAGTATTTT
TRBJ2-7 - TRBV5-5 few CASSGDGRLSSYEQYF TGTGCCAGCAGCGGAGACGGCAGACTCAGCTCCTACGAGCAGTACTTC
TRBJ2-3 - TRBV7-9 - CASSLEMTDTQYF TGTGCCAGCAGCTTAGAAATGACAGATACGCAGTATTTT
TRBJ2-2 TRBD2 TRBV11-2 - CASRTTSPTGELFF TGTGCCAGCAGAACGACTAGCCCCACCGGGGAGCTGTTTTTT
TRBJ2-1 - TRBV6-5 - CATLIDLGSYNEQFF TGTGCCACACTAATAGACCTAGGCTCCTACAATGAGCAGTTCTTC
TRBJ2-7 TRBD1 TRBV7-2 few CASSFGTGEYEQYF TGTGCCAGCAGTTTCGGGACAGGGGAATACGAGCAGTACTTC
TRBJ2-5 TRBD2 TRBV7-2 few CASSPTSGIQETQYF TGTGCCAGCAGCCCTACTAGCGGTATACAAGAGACCCAGTACTTC
TRBJ2-1 - TRBV5-1 many CASSLGDSYNEQFF TGCGCCAGCAGCTTAGGAGACTCCTACAATGAGCAGTTCTTC
TRBJ2-5 - TRBV7-9 few CASSLGGRAEEQYF TGTGCCAGCAGCTTAGGGGGCAGGGCGGAGGAGCAGTACTTC
TRBJ2-1 - TRBV15 - CATSKSPGLAVGRGNEQFF -
TRBJ2-7 - TRBV20-1 - CSGSVSIVSWEQYF TGCAGTGGAAGTGTGAGCATCGTGTCGTGGGAGCAGTACTTC
TRBJ2-7 - TRBV10-3 - CAVVGTYEQYF TGTGCCGTAGTAGGGACCTACGAGCAGTACTTC
TRBJ1-5 - TRBV3-1 - CASSQDRAPWGNQPQHF TGTGCCAGCAGCCAAGATCGAGCCCCCTGGGGCAATCAGCCCCAGCATTTT
TRBJ2-1 - TRBV6-6 - CASSYSSGSNEQFF TGTGCCAGCAGTTACTCTTCAGGGAGCAATGAGCAGTTCTTC
TRBJ2-7 - TRBV6-2/TRBV6-3 few CASSPWTSYEQYF TGTGCCAGCAGTCCATGGACTTCCTACGAGCAGTACTTC
TRBJ2-4 TRBD1 TRBV20-1 - CSARGARQGSNIQYF TGCAGTGCTAGAGGGGCGAGACAGGGGTCAAACATTCAGTACTTC
TRBJ2-7 - TRBV6-1 - CASNTGGISYEQYF TGTGCCAGCAACACTGGGGGCATTTCCTACGAGCAGTACTTC
TRBJ2-3 - TRBV20-1 - CSAEGGRPPHPDTQYF TGCAGTGCCGAGGGTGGGAGGCCCCCACACCCTGATACGCAGTATTTT
TRBJ2-5 - TRBV9 - CASSGGDPSGPQYF TGTGCCAGCAGCGGAGGGGACCCCTCGGGCCCCCAGTACTTC
TRBJ2-7 TRBD2 TRBV18 - CASSRPGLAGMAQYF TGTGCCAGCTCCCGCCCGGGACTAGCGGGAATGGCGCAGTACTTC
TRBJ2-3 TRBD2 TRBV11-3 few CASTPVMAGGQTQYF TGTGCCAGCACCCCGGTAATGGCGGGGGGGCAAACGCAGTATTTT
TRBJ2-7 - TRBV20-1 - CSAREGGGRINEQYF TGCAGTGCTAGAGAGGGGGGAGGTCGGATCAACGAGCAGTACTTC
TRBJ2-7 - TRBV6-1 few CACRSGGLSEQYF TGTGCCTGCAGATCCGGGGGTCTGAGCGAGCAGTACTTC
TRBJ1-1 - TRBV7-2 - CASSWARATEAFF TGTGCCAGCAGCTGGGCCCGGGCCACTGAAGCTTTCTTT
TRBJ2-3 - TRBV9 once CASGRTGGGTQYF TGTGCCAGCGGGAGGACTGGGGGTGGTACGCAGTATTTT
TRBJ2-7 TRBD2 TRBV4-3 - CASSQETPGLAVYEQYF TGCGCCAGCAGCCAAGAAACTCCGGGACTAGCGGTTTACGAGCAGTACTTC
TRBJ2-7 - TRBV29-1 - CSVCEGLAYEQYF TGCAGCGTTTGCGAGGGGTTAGCCTACGAGCAGTACTTC
TRBJ2-7 - TRBV4-1 - CASSQELIGGTYEQYF TGCGCCAGCAGCCAAGAGCTGATAGGGGGTACCTACGAGCAGTACTTC
TRBJ2-3 - TRBV7-2 - CASSPIGAATPDTQYF TGTGCCAGCAGCCCAATTGGGGCGGCTACCCCGGATACGCAGTATTTT
TRBJ2-3 - TRBV11-2 few CASRTDGGDTQYF TGTGCCAGCAGGACGGACGGCGGGGATACGCAGTATTTT
TRBJ2-3 TRBD2 TRBV7-8 - CASSRLTSGKGIADTQYF TGTGCCAGCAGCCGATTGACTAGCGGGAAGGGTATAGCAGATACGCAGTATTTT
TRBJ2-1 TRBD1 TRBV13 - CASSLRGQASYEQFF TGTGCCAGCAGCTTGAGGGGACAGGCCTCCTACGAGCAGTTCTTC
TRBJ1-5 - TRBV11-3 - CASSLRGVEPQHF TGTGCCAGCAGCTTACGAGGAGTTGAGCCCCAGCATTTT
TRBJ2-2 TRBD2 TRBV20-1 - CSTGGRNTGELFF TGCAGTACGGGGGGGCGGAACACCGGGGAGCTGTTTTTT
TRBJ2-1 - TRBV12-3/TRBV12-4 - CASSSDTSDEQFF TGTGCCAGCAGTAGTGACACGTCGGATGAGCAGTTCTTC
TRBJ2-3 - TRBV7-2 - CASSLASLMSGRTSDTQYF TGTGCCAGCAGCTTAGCCTCCCTAATGTCTGGGCGGACTTCAGATACGCAGTATTTT
TRBJ2-7 TRBD1 TRBV5-1 - CASSRGTDTYEQYF TGCGCCAGCAGCAGGGGGACAGACACCTACGAGCAGTACTTC
TRBJ2-7 - TRBV7-2 few CASSLTAASSYEQYF TGTGCCAGCAGCTTAACAGCGGCAAGCTCCTACGAGCAGTACTTC
TRBJ2-3 TRBD1 TRBV4-2 - CASSQATGVSTDTQYF TGTGCCAGCAGCCAAGCGACAGGGGTGAGCACAGATACGCAGTATTTT
TRBJ2-7 - TRBV4-3 once CASSQERGLGVYEQYF TGCGCCAGCAGCCAGGAACGGGGACTCGGGGTCTACGAGCAGTACTTC
TRBJ2-7 TRBD1 TRBV4-1 - CASSYPGTGSEQYF TGCGCCAGCAGCTACCCCGGGACAGGGAGCGAGCAGTACTTC
TRBJ2-5 - TRBV4-1 once CASSQDYLVHGEQYF TGCGCCAGCAGCCAAGATTATCTAGTCCACGGGGAGCAGTACTTC
TRBJ2-3 TRBD2 TRBV4-1 once CASSADPSGGALDTQYF TGCGCCAGCAGCGCCGACCCTAGCGGGGGGGCCCTGGATACGCAGTATTTT
TRBJ2-7 - TRBV20-1 - CSARRERSSYEQYF TGCAGTGCTAGGAGGGAGCGAAGCTCCTACGAGCAGTACTTC
TRBJ2-3 - TRBV20-1 - CSEGRTDMQYF TGCAGTGAGGGTCGGACAGATATGCAGTATTTT
TRBJ2-5 - TRBV20-1 - CSAPRGRETQYF TGCAGTGCTCCCAGGGGAAGGGAGACCCAGTACTTC
TRBJ2-7 - TRBV5-6 - CASSLRSTRLGQYF TGTGCCAGCAGCTTGCGGTCAACCCGGCTGGGGCAGTACTTC
TRBJ1-1 - TRBV29-1 - CSDNQGLNTEAFF TGCAGCGATAATCAGGGCCTGAACACTGAAGCTTTCTTT
TRBJ2-1 - TRBV7-2 - CASSLAAGINEQFF TGTGCCAGCAGCTTAGCTGCCGGGATCAATGAGCAGTTCTTC
TRBJ2-1 TRBD2 TRBV11-2 - CASGLAGWNEQFF TGTGCCAGCGGACTAGCGGGTTGGAATGAGCAGTTCTTC
TRBJ1-2 TRBD1 TRBV6-1 - CASSRSGTGISNYGYTF TGTGCCAGCAGTCGCTCCGGGACAGGGATCTCTAACTATGGCTACACCTTC